A single sample is the source of the 21 T cell receptor beta chains below, sequenced in a study of blood T cell repertoires in COVID-19. Produced via immunoSEQ multiplex PCR; TCRdb's table is partial and in-frame only. The table records 45,000 to 60,000 clones, roughly 78% of them present only once. Material: peripheral blood. These receptors originate from a woman older than 75 with acute or convalescent COVID-19.

The V call is TRBV3-1 (or the pseudogene TRBV3-2), the J call TRBJ2-5; TRBD1 aligns across 7 bases. Unmatched junction bases numbered 6, after V lost 4 bases and J lost 4 bases. Germline CDR1 reads LGHDT; CDR2 reads YNNKEL (reference sequence). CDR3 size: 14 residues. CDR3 sequence reads: CASSRSQGSETQYF. Here the CDR3 DNA reads TGTGCCAGCAGCCGATCACAGGGGTCAGAGACCCAGTACTTC.

The chain joins TRBV7-6 to TRBJ1-6; perhaps TRBD1 as D (5 bases). The CDR3 is 16 amino acids. From germline, CDR1 is SGHVS and CDR2 FNYEAQ. V was trimmed by 5 bases and J by 4 bases, leaving 15 bases between them. The CDR3 sequence is CASSPQASGYNSPLHF. The CDR3 DNA reads TGTGCCAGCAGCCCACAGGCCTCGGGTTATAATTCACCCCTCCACTTT.

The J gene is TRBJ2-7, the V gene TRBV3-1 (or the pseudogene TRBV3-2); 7 bases agree with TRBD2. The CDR3 is 19 amino acids. Per the germline V gene, CDR1 is LGHDT and CDR2 is YNNKEL (reference sequence). Losses at the gene ends were 4 bases for V and 5 bases for J; bases not matched to a gene: 23. The CDR3 coding sequence is TGTGCCAGCAGCCGGTATAGTGGGAGGGCCGCGACCGTCTACCACGAGCAGTACTTC. Residues: CASSRYSGRAATVYHEQYF.

This rearrangement joins TRBV3-1 (or the pseudogene TRBV3-2) to TRBJ2-5; the D gene is possibly TRBD2 (6 bases). The germline V and J ends were trimmed by 1 base and 4 bases, with 13 bases remaining between them. This CDR3 contains 15 residues. CDR1 is LGHDT and CDR2 is YNNKEL in the germline V gene (reference sequence). CDR3 sequence: CASSQVGGSGETQYF. In nucleotides, the CDR3 is TGTGCCAGCAGCCAAGTTGGAGGGTCCGGAGAGACCCAGTACTTC.

The rearrangement joins TRBV6-5 to TRBJ2-7; TRBD1 might be the D (6 bases). The V gene's germline CDR1 is MNHEY and CDR2 SVGAGI. Trimming took 0 bases from V and 5 from J, leaving 14 bases between them. The CDR3 sequence is 15 residues long. CDR3 in DNA: TGTGCCAGCAGTTACTCGACGGCAGGGGTTGACGAGCAGTACTTC. Protein: CASSYSTAGVDEQYF.

This clone was observed a handful of times. The V and J genes are TRBV4-1 and TRBJ2-5; 7 positions match TRBD1. Losses at the gene ends were 4 bases for V and 5 bases for J; bases not matched to a gene: 7. This CDR3 has 14 amino acids. CDR1 and CDR2 (germline): MGHRA, YSYEKL. CDR3 sequence: CASSPTGSMETQYF. Here the CDR3 DNA reads TGCGCCAGCAGCCCGACAGGGTCGATGGAGACCCAGTACTTC.

The chain has TRBV30 and TRBJ2-1; the match to TRBD2 covers 7 bases. The V gene end was trimmed by 2 bases and the J gene end by 2 bases; junction bases not matched to a gene: 6. The CDR3 runs to 15 residues. Germline assignment: CDR1 GTSNPN and CDR2 SVGIG (reference sequence). CDR3 nucleotides: TGTGCCTGGAGTCCCAGGACTAGTCCCTACAATGAGCAGTTCTTC. This encodes CAWSPRTSPYNEQFF.

The chain employs TRBV11-3 and TRBJ2-5, with TRBD2 matching 10 bases. Germline V CDR1 and CDR2: SGHNT, YENEEA. The trim removed 1 base at V and 3 bases at J, leaving 8 bases unmatched. This CDR3 has 17 residues. CDR3 amino acids: CASSLGGGLAAEETQYF. As DNA, the CDR3 is TGTGCCAGCAGCTTAGGCGGCGGACTAGCGGCCGAAGAGACCCAGTACTTC.

The V gene is TRBV7-6, the J gene TRBJ1-5; D not certain. This CDR3 contains 15 residues. The germline V gene encodes CDR1 SGHVS and CDR2 FNYEAQ. V shed 5 bases and J shed 2 bases, with 13 bases lying between them. CDR3 coding DNA: TGTGCCAGCAGCCCCGGCACGGGAGGCAATCAGCCCCAGCATTTT. It encodes CASSPGTGGNQPQHF.

This chain links TRBV19 with TRBJ1-5, with TRBD1 as a possible D gene (6 bases). Trimming took off 3 bases at V and 9 bases at J, with 18 bases between the two ends. CDR3 size: 15 residues. From germline, CDR1 is LNHDA and CDR2 SQIVND (reference sequence). The CDR3 is CASSIPQGGLTPQHF. In DNA form, the CDR3 reads TGTGCCAGTAGTATCCCACAGGGTGGTTTGACGCCCCAGCATTTT.

This clone was found once. The V call is TRBV5-4, the J call TRBJ2-3; 10 bases fit TRBD1. V gave up 5 bases and J gave up 3 bases; unmatched junction bases: 3. Germline V gene data show CDR1 as SGHNT and CDR2 as YYREEE (reference sequence). The CDR3 runs to 14 residues. The CDR3, as DNA: TGTGCCAGCAGTTGGGACAGGGGAACAGATACGCAGTATTTT. Amino acid sequence: CASSWDRGTDTQYF.

The chain employs TRBV19 and TRBJ2-7, with 7 bases aligning to TRBD1. This CDR3 spans 17 amino acids. In germline, CDR1 is LNHDA, CDR2 SQIVND (reference sequence). Trimming took 3 bases from V and 1 from J; bases not matched to a gene: 12. CDR3 bases: TGTGCCAGTAGTATTGGGGTCCGACAGGGTACATCCTACGAGCAGTACTTC. It is translated as CASSIGVRQGTSYEQYF.

This clone was counted between two and nine times. The chain employs TRBV27 and TRBJ2-7; D might be TRBD2 (6 bases). This CDR3 has 18 residues. V was pared by 5 bases and J by 2 bases, with 25 bases between. Germline V gene sequence: CDR1 MNHEY, CDR2 SMNVEV (reference sequence). This chain's CDR3 is CASSPRGSRKFVPYEQYF. For the CDR3, the DNA is TGTGCCAGCAGTCCCCGGGGGTCCCGGAAGTTTGTCCCCTACGAGCAGTACTTC.

This chain connects TRBV25-1 to TRBJ2-4, with 7 bases matching TRBD1. J gave up 6 bases and V 2 bases, and 4 bases lay outside the gene matches. CDR1 is MGHDK and CDR2 is SYGVNS in the germline V gene. The CDR3 has 14 amino acids. The CDR3 protein is CASSEEHRGNIQYF. The CDR3 nucleotides read TGTGCCAGCAGTGAAGAACACAGGGGAAACATTCAGTACTTC.

This chain connects TRBV18 to TRBJ2-3; unclear D gene. The germline V and J ends were trimmed by 5 bases and 2 bases, with 11 bases remaining between them. The CDR3 has 14 residues. CDR1 is KGHSH, CDR2 LQKENI, per germline. CDR3 sequence: CASSKTTSTDTQYF. Written as DNA, the CDR3 is TGTGCCAGCTCAAAAACCACTTCCACAGATACGCAGTATTTT.

The chain recombines TRBV4-2 with TRBJ2-1; TRBD2 aligns across 11 bases. This CDR3 has 16 residues. From germline, CDR1 is LGHNA and CDR2 YNFKEQ. Trimming took 3 bases from V and 4 from J; bases not matched to a gene: 5. This CDR3 reads CASSQLGTSGYNEQFF. The CDR3, as DNA: TGTGCCAGCAGCCAGCTCGGGACTAGCGGTTACAATGAGCAGTTCTTC.

The chain carries TRBV5-1 and TRBJ1-3, with TRBD1 matching 8 bases. Germline V gene sequence: CDR1 SGHRS, CDR2 YFSETQ. The CDR3 extends over 16 amino acids. With 6 bases clipped from V and 4 bases from J, the junction kept 12 bases outside the gene matches. The CDR3 spells CASTPDPGGRGNTIYF. CDR3 nucleotides: TGCGCCAGCACGCCAGACCCAGGGGGCCGAGGAAACACCATATATTTT.

The V call is TRBV2, the J call TRBJ2-7; possibly TRBD2 for D (6 bases). This CDR3 is built from 15 residues. The germline V gene has CDR1 SNHLY and CDR2 FYNNEI. With 1 base removed from V and 4 bases from J, the gap between germline ends came to 14 bases. CDR3 sequence: CASSEGAARGYEQYF. The DNA of the CDR3 is TGTGCCAGCAGTGAAGGAGCTGCCCGGGGGTACGAGCAGTACTTC.

The chain carries TRBV5-6 and TRBJ1-3, with a possible D match to TRBD1 (5 bases). V lost 1 base and J 3 bases, leaving 8 bases between the germline ends. This CDR3 comprises 14 residues. Germline V gene data show CDR1 as SGHDT and CDR2 as YYEEEE. CDR3 sequence: CASSLRGGGNTIYF. The CDR3 DNA follows: TGTGCCAGCAGCTTGAGGGGTGGTGGAAACACCATATATTTT.

Note on this clone: The sample holds other DNA sequences that translate to the same CDR3. The chain is built from TRBV7-3 and TRBJ1-2; 8 bases are shared with TRBD1. CDR3 length: 13 residues. Unmatched junction bases numbered 3, after V lost 3 bases and J lost 6 bases. The germline gives CDR1 SGHTA, CDR2 FQGTGA. CDR3 nucleotides: TGTGCCAGCAGCTTTGGGACAGGAGATGGCTACACCTTC. Translated, it gives CASSFGTGDGYTF.

The chain has TRBV7-6 and TRBJ2-3, with 7 bases identical to TRBD2. CDR1 is SGHVS and CDR2 is FNYEAQ in the germline V gene. The CDR3 runs to 17 residues. J lost 0 bases, V lost 4 bases, and 10 bases had no gene match. DNA of the CDR3: TGTGCCAGCAGCTCGCTACAGTTTAGCGGGAGCACAGATACGCAGTATTTT. Its protein is CASSSLQFSGSTDTQYF.